The 22 T cell receptor beta chains listed next were all sequenced from one sample in a study of spatial heterogeneity in lung cancer. Time point of the sample: sample taken at primary tumor resection. TCRdb used MiXCR to reprocess the 5' RACE reads, holding one entry per CDR3 protein. Here the sample spans about 21,000 distinct CDR3 sequences, roughly 4.2% being singletons. Here the sequenced sample was PBMCs, taken at surgery. The receptors stem from a male donor with early-stage non-small cell lung cancer.

This clonotype turned up a few times. The chain links TRBV7-9 to TRBJ2-7, with a weak D call TRBD2 (5 bases). Trimming pared 5 bases from V and 3 bases from J, leaving 20 bases between. The CDR3 totals 16 residues. Looked up from germline, CDR1 is SEHNR and CDR2 is FQNEAQ (reference sequence). The CDR3 nucleotides are TGTGCCAGCAGCCCCCCTCCCAGGCTAGGACTCTACGAGCAGTACTTC. Its translation is CASSPPPRLGLYEQYF.

In its sample, this clonotype was seen many times. The chain links TRBV7-9 to TRBJ2-2; perhaps TRBD1 as D (6 bases). Trimming removed 8 bases from V and 5 bases from J, with 27 bases in between. The CDR3 loop spans 18 amino acids. The germline V gene encodes CDR1 SEHNR and CDR2 FQNEAQ (reference sequence). The CDR3 protein is CASLPPGQPSSLTGELFF. Written as DNA, the CDR3 is TGTGCCAGCCTGCCCCCTGGACAGCCATCGAGTCTAACCGGGGAGCTGTTTTTT.

This clonotype was recorded at least ten times. This chain joins TRBV12-3 or TRBV12-4 and TRBJ2-5; D is unresolved. The CDR3 has 11 amino acids. Trimming took off 3 bases at V and 5 bases at J, with 4 bases between the two ends. CDR3 in amino acids: CASSFRETQYF. The CDR3 region has the DNA TGTGCCAGCAGTTTCCGGGAGACCCAGTACTTC.

This clonotype came up many times. The rearrangement uses TRBV15 and TRBJ2-7, with D perhaps assigned TRBD1 or TRBD2 (6 bases each). V dropped 0 bases and J dropped 4 bases, with 13 bases sitting between them. Germline CDR1 LNHNV, CDR2 YYDKDF (reference sequence). This CDR3 comprises 15 residues. CDR3: CATSRDVDSGYEQYF. In DNA, the CDR3 is TGTGCCACCAGCAGAGACGTGGACAGCGGGTACGAGCAGTACTTC. Full variable domain (missing parts from reference TRBV15 and TRBJ2-7): DAMVIQNPRYQVTQFGKPVTLSCSQTLNHNVMYWYQQKSSQAPKLLFHYYDKDFNNEADTPDNFQSRRPNTSFCFLDIRSPGLGDTAMYLCATSRDVDSGYEQYFGPGTRLTVT.

In its sample, this clonotype was seen many times. V and J are TRBV29-1 and TRBJ2-7; possibly TRBD1 or TRBD2 for D (5 bases each). Germline V gives CDR1 SQVTM, CDR2 ANQGSEA. V gave up 4 bases and J gave up 2 bases, with 12 bases separating them. This CDR3 is built from 13 residues. Here the CDR3 reads CSVAWWDPYEQYF. Written as DNA, the CDR3 is TGCAGCGTTGCATGGTGGGACCCCTACGAGCAGTACTTC.

This clonotype was counted at least ten times. The rearrangement links TRBV9 to TRBJ2-2; tentatively, D is TRBD2 (6 bases). Between the trimmed V and J ends, which lost 4 bases and 6 bases, there was a span of 13 bases. The CDR3 has 14 amino acids. Germline-derived CDR1 and CDR2 are SGDLS and YYNGEE. Written as DNA, the CDR3 is TGTGCCAGCAGCCCCAATTGGGGGGCCGGGGAGCTGTTTTTT. Its protein is CASSPNWGAGELFF.

This clonotype was seen many times. The chain has TRBV28 and TRBJ2-7; weak D call: TRBD1 (8 bases). This CDR3 region has 15 residues. The germline V gene has CDR1 MDHEN and CDR2 SYDVKM. Trimming cost V 1 base and J 5 bases, with 15 bases left between them. The CDR3 DNA reads as TGTGCCAGCAGTTTATCCCGGACAGGGAGGGACGAGCAGTACTTC. Translating gives CASSLSRTGRDEQYF.

This clonotype turned up a few times. The chain uses TRBV6-6 and TRBJ1-2; D is ambiguous. V gave up 1 base and J gave up 4 bases, with 10 bases separating them. Germline V gene lookup returns CDR1 MNHNY and CDR2 SVGAGI (reference sequence). The CDR3 runs 14 residues. The CDR3 region is CASSYLTSSYGYTF. The CDR3 nucleotides are TGTGCCAGCAGTTACTTGACCAGTTCCTATGGCTACACCTTC.

This clonotype has ten or more counts. The chain carries TRBV12-3 or TRBV12-4 and TRBJ1-1; D unclear. Trimming cost V 4 bases and J 1 base, with 4 bases left between them. This CDR3 is 12 amino acids long. This CDR3 reads CASSYPNTEAFF. The CDR3 bases are TGTGCCAGCAGTTATCCGAACACTGAAGCTTTCTTT.

In its sample, this clonotype was seen many times. This chain connects TRBV27 to TRBJ2-3; TRBD2 matches 7 bases. Germline V gene lookup returns CDR1 MNHEY and CDR2 SMNVEV (reference sequence). CDR3 length: 15 amino acids. With V trimmed by 3 bases and J by 1 base, 4 bases remained unmatched. In nucleotides, the CDR3 is TGTGCCAGCAGTTTCGGCGGGAGTCGCACAGATACGCAGTATTTT. Translated: CASSFGGSRTDTQYF.

The DNA of the CDR3 is TGCGCCAGCAGCTATGCCGAGACCCAGTACTTC. It specifies CASSYAETQYF. This chain links TRBV5-1 with TRBJ2-5; D is ambiguous. The CDR3 is 11 residues long. The germline V and J ends were trimmed by 3 bases and 5 bases, with 5 bases remaining between them. The germline V gene encodes CDR1 SGHRS and CDR2 YFSETQ. Full variable domain (missing parts from reference TRBV5-1 and TRBJ2-5): KAGVTQTPRYLIKTRGQQVTLSCSPISGHRSVSWYQQTPGQGLQFLFEYFSETQRNKGNFPGRFSGRQFSNSRSEMNVSTLELGDSALYLCASSYAETQYFGPGTRLLVL.

This clonotype has ten or more counts. This sequence joins TRBV10-2 and TRBJ1-6; no definite D call. Trimming pared 3 bases from V and 9 bases from J, leaving 15 bases between. There are 15 residues in the CDR3. From germline, CDR1 is WSHSY and CDR2 SAAADI. This CDR3 is CASSDNFLSGSPLHF. Written as DNA, the CDR3 is TGCGCCAGCAGTGATAACTTCCTCTCGGGTTCACCCCTCCACTTT.

This clonotype was seen ten or more times. This chain uses TRBV5-4 with TRBJ2-7, with a tentative D call TRBD2 (6 bases). The CDR3 is 15 residues long. Germline CDR1 reads SGHNT; CDR2 reads YYREEE (reference sequence). The V end was cut by 1 base, the J end by 2 bases, with 13 bases between. CDR3 residues: CASSLLSGGTYEQYF. The CDR3 DNA reads TGTGCCAGCAGCTTGTTGTCGGGCGGGACCTACGAGCAGTACTTC. Looking up the rest from reference TRBV5-4 and TRBJ2-7 gives the full variable domain: ETGVTQSPTHLIKTRGQQVTLRCSSQSGHNTVSWYQQALGQGPQFIFQYYREEENGRGNFPPRFSGLQFPNYSSELNVNALELDDSALYLCASSLLSGGTYEQYFGPGTRLTVT.

This clonotype has a count of ten or more. The chain uses TRBV20-1 and TRBJ2-7; D is perhaps TRBD1 or TRBD2 (7 bases each). Trimming removed 1 base from V and 4 bases from J, with 17 bases in between. Germline V lookup: CDR1 DFQATT, CDR2 SNEGSKA (reference sequence). The CDR3 runs to 15 residues. CDR3 residues: CSARVGNRGGYEQYF. CDR3 coding DNA: TGCAGTGCTAGAGTGGGCAACAGGGGAGGGTACGAGCAGTACTTC.

This clonotype was observed many times. This rearrangement joins TRBV6-2 or TRBV6-3 to TRBJ2-7; 10 bases match TRBD2. The CDR3 is made up of 13 amino acids. V gave up 6 bases and J gave up 12 bases; unmatched junction bases: 11. From germline, CDR1 is MNHEY and CDR2 SVGEGT. The chain's CDR3 is CASRPAGGMRSYF. The CDR3 DNA is TGTGCCAGCAGGCCAGCGGGAGGGATGCGGTCGTACTTC.

This clonotype showed up many times. This chain links TRBV19 with TRBJ1-1, with a tentative D call TRBD1 (5 bases). Germline V CDR1 and CDR2: LNHDA, SQIVND (reference sequence). With 10 bases removed from V and 3 bases from J, the gap between germline ends came to 15 bases. The CDR3 contains 13 residues. This CDR3 reads CATEGPADTEAFF. CDR3 nucleotide sequence: TGTGCCACCGAGGGACCCGCGGACACTGAAGCTTTCTTT.

By sample fraction, this clonotype is medium-sized. This chain links TRBV7-9 with TRBJ1-3; no definite D call. The CDR3 length is 13 residues. Deletions cut 3 bases from V and 2 bases from J, with 5 bases between. CDR1 and CDR2 from the germline V gene are SEHNR and FQNEAQ (reference sequence). The CDR3 DNA reads TGTGCCAGCAGCTTCAACACTGGAAACACCATATATTTT. It translates to CASSFNTGNTIYF. Complete variable domain (other parts from reference TRBV7-9 and TRBJ1-3): DTGVSQNPRHKITKRGQNVTFRCDPISEHNRLYWYRQTLGQGPEFLTYFQNEAQLEKSRLLSDRFSAERPKGSFSTLEIQRTEQGDSAMYLCASSFNTGNTIYFGEGSWLTVV.

This clonotype has ten or more counts. The rearrangement joins TRBV9 to TRBJ2-7; 7 bases align to TRBD2. This CDR3 is built from 15 residues. With 0 bases clipped from V and 1 base from J, the junction kept 4 bases outside the gene matches. Germline assignment: CDR1 SGDLS and CDR2 YYNGEE. The chain's CDR3 is CASSVGPGLSYEQYF. In nucleotides, the CDR3 is TGTGCCAGCAGCGTAGGTCCGGGACTATCCTACGAGCAGTACTTC.

This clonotype was counted at least ten times. The rearrangement uses TRBV19 and TRBJ2-1; 12 bases are shared with TRBD2. The V segment lost 3 bases and the J segment 3 bases; nucleotides outside the gene matches: 6. This CDR3 is built from 17 residues. CDR1 and CDR2 (germline): LNHDA, SQIVND (reference sequence). The CDR3 loop is CASSMNLLAGGYNEQFF. The CDR3 region has the DNA TGTGCCAGTAGTATGAACTTACTAGCGGGGGGCTACAATGAGCAGTTCTTC.

This clonotype was counted at least ten times. The chain employs TRBV9 and TRBJ2-5, with 9 bases identical to TRBD2. The V gene end was trimmed by 1 base and the J gene end by 0 bases; junction bases not matched to a gene: 7. The CDR3 has 17 residues. Germline loops: CDR1 SGDLS, CDR2 YYNGEE. The CDR3 region has the DNA TGTGCCAGCAGCGTAAAGGTAGCGGGGGACGACCAAGAGACCCAGTACTTC. Translation gives CASSVKVAGDDQETQYF.

This clonotype was recorded a few times. At one boundary the junction diverges from the germline segment, which might be a read error. V is TRBV7-9 and J is TRBJ2-7, with unresolved D. The CDR3 extends over 12 amino acids. CDR1 is SEHNR, CDR2 FQNEAQ, per germline (reference sequence). CDR3 protein: CANSAVTGEQYF. The CDR3 DNA follows: TGTGCCAACAGCGCAGTGACGGGCGAGCAGTACTTC.

This clonotype has at least ten counts. This sequence joins TRBV3-1 and TRBJ1-1, with D uncertain. In germline, CDR1 is LGHDT, CDR2 YNNKEL (reference sequence). V lost 4 bases and J 2 bases, leaving 14 bases between the germline ends. This CDR3 has 15 residues. CDR3 DNA sequence: TGTGCCAGCAGCCCCTCCCGGTTACGAAACACTGAAGCTTTCTTT. Translated: CASSPSRLRNTEAFF.